This T cell receptor (beta chain) is from a study of blood T cells in healthy people across ages. Germline V lookup: CDR1 MNHNS, CDR2 SASEGT. Trimming left V 1 base short and J 0 bases short, with 7 bases between. The CDR3 has 15 residues. The authors ran a second PCR of about 6 to 11 cycles using a sample-barcoded 5' primer and a J-beta primer mix. MiXCR was run by TCRdb on the 5' RACE reads, yielding one entry per CDR3 protein. The sample shows 1.5 million to 2 million distinct CDR3 sequences, just under 50% of them seen only once. The source of this sequence is a woman aged 35 to 49 in good health. The chain employs TRBV6-1 and TRBJ1-5; D not certain. The sample was blood. This CDR3 reads CASSEVEYSNQPQHF. The CDR3 DNA sequence: TGTGCCAGCAGTGAAGTGGAGTATAGCAATCAGCCCCAGCATTTT.